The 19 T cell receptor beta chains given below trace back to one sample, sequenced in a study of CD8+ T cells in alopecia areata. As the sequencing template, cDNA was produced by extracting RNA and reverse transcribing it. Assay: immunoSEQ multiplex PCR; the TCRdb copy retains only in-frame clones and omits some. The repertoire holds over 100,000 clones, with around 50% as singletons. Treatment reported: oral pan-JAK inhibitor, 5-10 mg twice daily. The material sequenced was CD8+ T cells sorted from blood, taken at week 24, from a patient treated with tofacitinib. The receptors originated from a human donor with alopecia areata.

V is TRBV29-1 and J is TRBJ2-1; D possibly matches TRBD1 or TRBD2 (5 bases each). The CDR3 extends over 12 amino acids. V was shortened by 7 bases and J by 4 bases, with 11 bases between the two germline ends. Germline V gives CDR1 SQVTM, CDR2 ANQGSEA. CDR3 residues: CSDWDGYNEQFF. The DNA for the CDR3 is TGCAGCGATTGGGACGGATACAATGAGCAGTTCTTC.

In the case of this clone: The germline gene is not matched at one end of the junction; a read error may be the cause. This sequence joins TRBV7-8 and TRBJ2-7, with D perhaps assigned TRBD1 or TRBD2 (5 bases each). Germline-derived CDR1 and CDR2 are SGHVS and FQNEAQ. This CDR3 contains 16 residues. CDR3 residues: CASSLGTQASISEQYF. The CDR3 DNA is TGCGCCAGCAGCCTTGGGACCCAAGCCTCCATCTCCGAGCAGTACTTC. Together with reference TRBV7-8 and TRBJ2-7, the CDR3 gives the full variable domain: GAGVSQSPRYKVAKRGQDVALRCDPISGHVSLFWYQQALGQGPEFLTYFQNEAQLDKSGLPSDRFFAERPEGSVSTLKIQRTQQEDSAVYLCASSLGTQASISEQYFGPGTRLTVT.

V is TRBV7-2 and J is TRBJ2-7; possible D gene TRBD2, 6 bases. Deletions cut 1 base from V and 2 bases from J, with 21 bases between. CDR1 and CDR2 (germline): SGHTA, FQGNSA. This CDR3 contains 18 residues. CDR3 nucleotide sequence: TGTGCCAGCAGCTTAGGCCCCTCTCGCGGAGGGAATCCCTACGAGCAGTACTTC. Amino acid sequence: CASSLGPSRGGNPYEQYF.

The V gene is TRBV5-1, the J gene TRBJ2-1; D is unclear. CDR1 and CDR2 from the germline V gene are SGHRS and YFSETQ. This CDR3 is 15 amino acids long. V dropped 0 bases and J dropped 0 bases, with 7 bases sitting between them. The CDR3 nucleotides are TGCGCCAGCAGCTTGGGGGCGAGCTCCTACAATGAGCAGTTCTTC. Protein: CASSLGASSYNEQFF.

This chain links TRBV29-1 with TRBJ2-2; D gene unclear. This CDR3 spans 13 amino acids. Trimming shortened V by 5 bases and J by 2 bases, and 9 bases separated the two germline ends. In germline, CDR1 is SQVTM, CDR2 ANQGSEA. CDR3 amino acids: CSVSGPNTGELFF. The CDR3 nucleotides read TGCAGCGTTTCGGGCCCTAACACCGGGGAGCTGTTTTTT.

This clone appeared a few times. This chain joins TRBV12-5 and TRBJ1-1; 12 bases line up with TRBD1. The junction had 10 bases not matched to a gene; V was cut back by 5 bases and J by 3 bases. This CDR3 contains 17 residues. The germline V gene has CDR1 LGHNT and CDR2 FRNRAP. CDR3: CASGPRDRGQWDTEAFF. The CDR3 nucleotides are TGTGCTAGTGGTCCCCGGGACAGGGGGCAGTGGGACACTGAAGCTTTCTTT.

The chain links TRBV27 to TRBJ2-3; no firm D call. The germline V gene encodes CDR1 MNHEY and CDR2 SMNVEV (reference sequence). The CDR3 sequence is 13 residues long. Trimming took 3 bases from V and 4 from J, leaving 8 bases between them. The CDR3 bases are TGTGCCAGCAGTTTGTGGATCTCAGATACGCAGTATTTT. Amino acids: CASSLWISDTQYF.

The CDR3 coding sequence is TGTGCCATCAGTGAGTTGTCCGGGACAGGACTCGTGTACACCTTC. This gives the protein CAISELSGTGLVYTF. The chain joins TRBV10-3 to TRBJ1-2, with TRBD1 identical over 8 bases. This CDR3 contains 15 residues. The junction had 12 bases not matched to a gene; V was cut back by 1 base and J by 11 bases. The germline gives CDR1 ENHRY, CDR2 SYGVKD.

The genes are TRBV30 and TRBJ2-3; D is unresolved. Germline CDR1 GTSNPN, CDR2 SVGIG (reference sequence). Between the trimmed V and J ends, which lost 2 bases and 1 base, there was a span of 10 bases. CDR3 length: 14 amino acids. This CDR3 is CAWSLRGGTDTQYF. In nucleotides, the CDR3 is TGTGCCTGGAGTCTCCGTGGTGGCACAGATACGCAGTATTTT.

The CDR3, as DNA: TGTGCCAGCAGATCCTCCGGGAGGGGCAACACTGAAGCTTTCTTT. It translates to CASRSSGRGNTEAFF. This chain uses TRBV6-6 with TRBJ1-1, with D possibly being TRBD1 (5 bases). V lost 6 bases, J lost 2 bases, and 16 bases lay in between. The CDR3 is 15 residues long. The germline V gene encodes CDR1 MNHNY and CDR2 SVGAGI (reference sequence).

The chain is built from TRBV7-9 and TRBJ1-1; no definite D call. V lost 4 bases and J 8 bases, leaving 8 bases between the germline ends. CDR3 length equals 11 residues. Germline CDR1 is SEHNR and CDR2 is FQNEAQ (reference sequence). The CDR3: CASSSLGEAFF. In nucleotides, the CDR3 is TGTGCCAGCAGCTCCCTCGGCGAAGCTTTCTTT. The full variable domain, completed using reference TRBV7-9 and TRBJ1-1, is DTGVSQNPRHKITKRGQNVTFRCDPISEHNRLYWYRQTLGQGPEFLTYFQNEAQLEKSRLLSDRFSAERPKGSFSTLEIQRTEQGDSAMYLCASSSLGEAFFGQGTRLTVV.

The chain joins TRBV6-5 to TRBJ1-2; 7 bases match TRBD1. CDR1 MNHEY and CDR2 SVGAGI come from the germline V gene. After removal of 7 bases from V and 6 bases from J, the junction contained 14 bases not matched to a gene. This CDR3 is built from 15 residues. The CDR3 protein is CASTHNYGDSDGYTF. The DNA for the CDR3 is TGTGCCAGCACCCACAACTACGGGGACAGCGATGGCTACACCTTC.

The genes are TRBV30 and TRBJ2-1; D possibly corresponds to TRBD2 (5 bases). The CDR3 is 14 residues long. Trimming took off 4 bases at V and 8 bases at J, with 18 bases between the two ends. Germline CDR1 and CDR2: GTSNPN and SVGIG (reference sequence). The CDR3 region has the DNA TGTGCCTGGATACCAGCGGATAATGAGTATGAGCAGTTCTTC. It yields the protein CAWIPADNEYEQFF. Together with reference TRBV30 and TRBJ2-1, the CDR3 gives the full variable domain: SQTIHQWPATLVQPVGSPLSLECTVEGTSNPNLYWYRQAAGRGLQLLFYSVGIGQISSEVPQNLSASRPQDRQFILSSKKLLLSDSGFYLCAWIPADNEYEQFFGPGTRLTVL.

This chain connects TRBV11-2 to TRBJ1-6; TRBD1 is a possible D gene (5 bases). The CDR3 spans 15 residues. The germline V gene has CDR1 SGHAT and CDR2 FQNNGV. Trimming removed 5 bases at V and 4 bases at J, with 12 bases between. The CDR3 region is CASSRQLGYNSPLHF. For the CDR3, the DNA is TGTGCCAGCAGCCGACAGTTGGGGTATAATTCACCCCTCCACTTT.

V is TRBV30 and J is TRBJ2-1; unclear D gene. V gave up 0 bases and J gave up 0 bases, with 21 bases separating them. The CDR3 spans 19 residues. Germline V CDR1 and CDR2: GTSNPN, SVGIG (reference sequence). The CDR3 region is CAWSVYSRRNLSSYNEQFF. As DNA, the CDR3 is TGTGCCTGGAGTGTGTACAGCCGCAGGAACCTTAGCTCCTACAATGAGCAGTTCTTC.

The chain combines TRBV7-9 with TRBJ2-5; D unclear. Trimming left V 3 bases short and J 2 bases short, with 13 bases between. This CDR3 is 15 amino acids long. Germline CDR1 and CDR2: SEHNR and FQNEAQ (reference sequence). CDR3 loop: CASSFLTVHQETQYF. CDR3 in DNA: TGTGCCAGCAGCTTCCTGACGGTGCATCAAGAGACCCAGTACTTC.

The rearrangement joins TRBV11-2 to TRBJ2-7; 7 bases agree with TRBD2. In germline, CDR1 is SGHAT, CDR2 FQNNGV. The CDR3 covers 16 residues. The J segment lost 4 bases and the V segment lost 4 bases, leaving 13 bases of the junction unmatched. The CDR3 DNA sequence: TGTGCCAGCAGCTCGGTCCGGGGGGAAGGTTTTTACGAGCAGTACTTC. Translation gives CASSSVRGEGFYEQYF.

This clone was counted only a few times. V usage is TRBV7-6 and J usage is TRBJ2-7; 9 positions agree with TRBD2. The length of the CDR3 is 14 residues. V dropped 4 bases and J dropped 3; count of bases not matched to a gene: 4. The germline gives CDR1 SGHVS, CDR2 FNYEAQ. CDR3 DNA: TGTGCCAGCAGCTCCCATAGCGGGGGCTACGAGCAGTACTTC. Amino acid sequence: CASSSHSGGYEQYF.

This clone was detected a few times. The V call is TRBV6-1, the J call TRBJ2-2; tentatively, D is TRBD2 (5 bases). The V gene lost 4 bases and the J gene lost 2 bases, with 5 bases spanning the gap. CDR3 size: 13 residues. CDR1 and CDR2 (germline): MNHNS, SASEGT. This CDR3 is CASSGTNTGELFF. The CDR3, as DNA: TGTGCCAGCAGTGGGACTAACACCGGGGAGCTGTTTTTT.